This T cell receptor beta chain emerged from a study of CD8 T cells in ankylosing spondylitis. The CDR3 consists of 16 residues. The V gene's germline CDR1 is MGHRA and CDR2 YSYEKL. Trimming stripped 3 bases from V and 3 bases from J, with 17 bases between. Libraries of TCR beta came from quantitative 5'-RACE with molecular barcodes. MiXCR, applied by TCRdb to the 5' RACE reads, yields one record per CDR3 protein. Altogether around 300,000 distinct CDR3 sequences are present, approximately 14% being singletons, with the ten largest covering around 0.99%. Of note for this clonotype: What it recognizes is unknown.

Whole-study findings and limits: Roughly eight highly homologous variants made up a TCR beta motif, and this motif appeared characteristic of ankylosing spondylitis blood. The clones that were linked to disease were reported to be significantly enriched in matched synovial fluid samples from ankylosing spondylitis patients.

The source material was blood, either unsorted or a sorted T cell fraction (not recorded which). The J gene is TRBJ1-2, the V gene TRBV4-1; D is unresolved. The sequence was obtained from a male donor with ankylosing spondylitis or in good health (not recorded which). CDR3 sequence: CASSHVFKDLDYGYTF. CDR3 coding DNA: TGCGCCAGCAGCCATGTATTTAAGGACCTGGACTATGGCTACACCTTC.